The clone carrying this T cell receptor beta chain was seen only once. What it binds is unknown. TCRdb's copy holds only in-frame clones and misses some; the assay was immunoSEQ multiplex PCR. Among about 430,000 clones listed, 80% to 95% were seen once. The data derive from a study of Ad26.COV2.S vaccination and SARS-CoV-2 variants. The wider study: Each vaccinee took Ad26.COV2.S intramuscularly, once or twice 56 days apart. The study's findings and limits: Placebo recipients showed lower spike-specific TCR breadth than vaccinees.

Noted treatment: around 19 received Ad26.COV2.S at low or high dose, single or two shots; 5 received placebo; per-sample allocation not given. Following the first vaccine or placebo injection, samples were taken on day 63. The V gene end was trimmed by 10 bases and the J gene end by 7 bases; junction bases not matched to a gene: 9. The CDR3 totals 13 residues. The germline CDR1 and CDR2 sequences are SGHTA and FQGNSA. V gene TRBV7-2 combines with J gene TRBJ2-2, with 7 bases that match TRBD2. The receptor comes from a person aged 18-65 years who received the Ad26.COV2.S COVID-19 vaccine or a placebo. The specimen was peripheral blood, collected in a trial of Ad26.COV2.S vaccine versus placebo. CDR3 DNA: TGTGCCAACTCTCGACTAGCCGGCGGGGAGCTGTTTTTT. It yields the protein CANSRLAGGELFF.